A selection of T cell receptor beta chains follows, all from one sample in a study of shared clonotypes between healthy human individuals. Profiling relied on immunoSEQ multiplex PCR, and the TCRdb table lists in-frame clones only, not all of them. This sample has about 2 million clones, with just under 95% found just once. Sequencing was performed on naive CD8+ T cells sorted from blood. These receptor sequences come from a man aged 18 to 35 in good health. The conserved cysteine and the conserved F or W are not part of the CDR3 here. Each record gives: V gene, J gene, D gene, CDR3 protein. D genes are given only for firm matches.

v_gene: TRBV5-4
j_gene: TRBJ2-2
d_gene: .
CDR3aa: ASSSGTPNTGELF

v_gene: TRBV28
j_gene: TRBJ2-2
d_gene: .
CDR3aa: ASSAATGELF

v_gene: TRBV27
j_gene: TRBJ2-7
d_gene: .
CDR3aa: ASSLLGIEGDSYEQY

v_gene: TRBV4-3
j_gene: TRBJ2-7
d_gene: TRBD2
CDR3aa: ASSQEASGRYEQY

v_gene: TRBV19
j_gene: TRBJ2-7
d_gene: TRBD2
CDR3aa: ASSPAGEAYEQY

v_gene: TRBV4-3
j_gene: TRBJ2-2
d_gene: .
CDR3aa: ASSQAPGSTGELF

v_gene: TRBV28
j_gene: TRBJ2-2
d_gene: .
CDR3aa: ASSWGLGQLTGELF

v_gene: TRBV19
j_gene: TRBJ2-7
d_gene: TRBD1
CDR3aa: ASGTGFEQY

v_gene: TRBV7-9
j_gene: TRBJ1-2
d_gene: .
CDR3aa: ASSEGYLNGYT

v_gene: TRBV11-2
j_gene: TRBJ2-5
d_gene: TRBD2
CDR3aa: ASSLYGFRGGDQETQY

v_gene: TRBV7-6
j_gene: TRBJ1-1
d_gene: TRBD1
CDR3aa: ASSLRTGDFSEAF

v_gene: TRBV6-5
j_gene: TRBJ1-4
d_gene: .
CDR3aa: ATGTIATNEKLF

v_gene: TRBV27
j_gene: TRBJ2-1
d_gene: .
CDR3aa: ASSLVTEQDEQF

v_gene: TRBV30
j_gene: TRBJ2-3
d_gene: TRBD1
CDR3aa: AWSSGTGLTDTQY

v_gene: TRBV29-1
j_gene: TRBJ1-2
d_gene: .
CDR3aa: SVGRDRGYT

v_gene: TRBV5-4
j_gene: TRBJ1-1
d_gene: .
CDR3aa: ASSQEIGGYTEAF

v_gene: TRBV6-1
j_gene: TRBJ1-1
d_gene: TRBD1
CDR3aa: ASSLGQDNTEAF

v_gene: TRBV6-5
j_gene: TRBJ2-3
d_gene: TRBD1
CDR3aa: ASRAGTGAEDTQY

v_gene: TRBV9
j_gene: TRBJ1-5
d_gene: .
CDR3aa: ASSGGEHQPQH

v_gene: TRBV6-4
j_gene: TRBJ2-3
d_gene: TRBD2
CDR3aa: ASSNWWGEIAGLADTQY

v_gene: TRBV6-5
j_gene: TRBJ2-5
d_gene: .
CDR3aa: ASSFEGMGAGETQY

v_gene: TRBV19
j_gene: TRBJ2-7
d_gene: TRBD1
CDR3aa: ASTRAGGSYEQY

v_gene: TRBV7-2
j_gene: TRBJ2-7
d_gene: .
CDR3aa: ASSLSVTYEQY

v_gene: TRBV2
j_gene: TRBJ2-6
d_gene: .
CDR3aa: ASRVRDSIFSGANVLT

v_gene: TRBV10-3
j_gene: TRBJ2-5
d_gene: .
CDR3aa: AISESSNQETQY

v_gene: TRBV6-5
j_gene: TRBJ1-6
d_gene: .
CDR3aa: ASGGMNNSPLH

v_gene: TRBV6-5
j_gene: TRBJ1-4
d_gene: .
CDR3aa: ASTQGGYLKKLF

v_gene: TRBV19
j_gene: TRBJ1-4
d_gene: TRBD1
CDR3aa: ASSTTGTGDHEKLF

v_gene: TRBV4-3
j_gene: TRBJ1-1
d_gene: .
CDR3aa: ASSQDLGKGLSNTEAF

v_gene: TRBV27
j_gene: TRBJ2-7
d_gene: .
CDR3aa: ASSLSRSSYEQY

v_gene: TRBV4-3
j_gene: TRBJ2-1
d_gene: TRBD2
CDR3aa: ASSQDLGLALSEQF